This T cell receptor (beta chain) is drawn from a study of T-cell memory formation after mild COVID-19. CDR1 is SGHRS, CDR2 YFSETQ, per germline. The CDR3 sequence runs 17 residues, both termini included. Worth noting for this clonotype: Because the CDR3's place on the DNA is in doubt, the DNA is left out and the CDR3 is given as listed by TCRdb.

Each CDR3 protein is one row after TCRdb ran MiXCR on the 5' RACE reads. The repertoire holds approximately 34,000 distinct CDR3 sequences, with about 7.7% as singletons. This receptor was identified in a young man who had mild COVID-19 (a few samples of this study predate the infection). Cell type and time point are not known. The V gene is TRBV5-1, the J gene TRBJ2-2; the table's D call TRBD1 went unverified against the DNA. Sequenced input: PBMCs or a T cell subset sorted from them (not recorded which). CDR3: CASSLAAQGSTGELFFF.